Described below is a single T cell receptor beta chain sequence and its context. Its antigen is still unknown. All donors participated as healthy donors of bone marrow. The data belong to a study of cytomegalovirus exposure and HLA in healthy donors. Study-wide results and caveats: In terms of immune exposure information, only CMV serostatus was available.

The PCR made use of 60 Vbeta and 13 Jbeta primers. Using immunoSEQ multiplex PCR, the repertoire was profiled, and TCRdb retains in-frame clones only, with some absent. The profile shows 130,000 to 150,000 clones, about 80% of them singletons. Source material: PBMCs. This clonotype was sampled from an older woman in good health and CMV-seropositive.

The CDR3 spells CASSKTSVGTQYF. The CDR3 DNA reads as TGCGCCAGCAGCAAGACATCGGTCGGGACCCAGTACTTC. The J gene is TRBJ2-5, the V gene TRBV5-1, with no clear D. Per the germline V gene, CDR1 is SGHRS and CDR2 is YFSETQ. The V and J ends lost 4 bases and 7 bases respectively, with 14 bases between them. The CDR3 has 13 amino acids.